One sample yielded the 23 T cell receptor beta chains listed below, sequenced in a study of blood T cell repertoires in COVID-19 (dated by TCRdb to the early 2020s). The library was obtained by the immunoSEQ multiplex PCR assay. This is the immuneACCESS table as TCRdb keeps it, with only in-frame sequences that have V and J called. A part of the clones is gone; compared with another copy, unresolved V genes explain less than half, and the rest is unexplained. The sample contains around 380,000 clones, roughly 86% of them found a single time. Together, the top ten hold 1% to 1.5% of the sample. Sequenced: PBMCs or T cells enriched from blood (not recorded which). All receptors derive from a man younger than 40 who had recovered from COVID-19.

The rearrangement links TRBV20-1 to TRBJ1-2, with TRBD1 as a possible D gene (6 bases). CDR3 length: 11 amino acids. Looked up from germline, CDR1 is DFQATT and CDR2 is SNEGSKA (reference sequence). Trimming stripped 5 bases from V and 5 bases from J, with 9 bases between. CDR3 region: CSAPDSYGYTF. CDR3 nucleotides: TGCAGTGCTCCGGACAGTTATGGCTACACCTTC.

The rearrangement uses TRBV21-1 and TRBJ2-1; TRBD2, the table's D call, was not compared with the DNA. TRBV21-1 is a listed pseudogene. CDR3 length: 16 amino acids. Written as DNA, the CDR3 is TGTGCCAGCAGCAAATTCCCTAGCGGGGGATACAATGAGCAGTTCTTC. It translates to CASSKFPSGGYNEQFF.

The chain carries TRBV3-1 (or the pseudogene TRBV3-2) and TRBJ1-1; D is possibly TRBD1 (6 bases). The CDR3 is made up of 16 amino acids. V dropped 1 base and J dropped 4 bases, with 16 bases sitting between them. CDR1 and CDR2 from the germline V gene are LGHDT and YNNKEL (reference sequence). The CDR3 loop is CASSQVSQGPGTEAFF. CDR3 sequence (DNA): TGTGCCAGCAGCCAAGTTAGCCAGGGGCCGGGCACTGAAGCTTTCTTT.

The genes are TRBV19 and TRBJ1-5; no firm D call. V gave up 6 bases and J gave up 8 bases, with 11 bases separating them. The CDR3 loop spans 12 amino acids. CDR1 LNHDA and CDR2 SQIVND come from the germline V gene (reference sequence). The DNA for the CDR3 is TGTGCCAGTAGGTTCGAGTTTGAGCCCCAGCATTTT. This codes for CASRFEFEPQHF.

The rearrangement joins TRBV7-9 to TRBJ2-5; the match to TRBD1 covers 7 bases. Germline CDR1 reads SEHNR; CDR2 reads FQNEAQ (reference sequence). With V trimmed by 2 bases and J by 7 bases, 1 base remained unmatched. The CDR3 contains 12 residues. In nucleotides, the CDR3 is TGTGCCAGCAGCTTAAGACAGGGGACCCAGTACTTC. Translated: CASSLRQGTQYF.

CDR3 in DNA: TGTGCCTGGAGGGTAGGGGGTCGGGGAAACACCATATATTTT. It translates to CAWRVGGRGNTIYF. The chain uses TRBV30 and TRBJ1-3; tentatively, D is TRBD1 (6 bases). V dropped 3 bases and J dropped 4 bases, with 13 bases sitting between them. The CDR3 spans 14 residues. Germline CDR1 and CDR2: GTSNPN and SVGIG (reference sequence).

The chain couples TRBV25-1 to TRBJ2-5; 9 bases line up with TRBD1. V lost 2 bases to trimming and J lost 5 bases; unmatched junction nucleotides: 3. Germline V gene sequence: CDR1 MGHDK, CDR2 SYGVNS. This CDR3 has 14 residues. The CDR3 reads CASSEGGQGETQYF. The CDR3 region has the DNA TGTGCCAGCAGTGAAGGGGGACAGGGCGAGACCCAGTACTTC.

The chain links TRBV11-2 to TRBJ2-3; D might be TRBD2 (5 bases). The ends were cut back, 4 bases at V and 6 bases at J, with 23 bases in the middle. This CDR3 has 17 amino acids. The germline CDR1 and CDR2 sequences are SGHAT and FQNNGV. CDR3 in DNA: TGTGCCAGCAGCTCCCGGCGGGCGAAAAACTCCACGGATACGCAGTATTTT. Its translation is CASSSRRAKNSTDTQYF.

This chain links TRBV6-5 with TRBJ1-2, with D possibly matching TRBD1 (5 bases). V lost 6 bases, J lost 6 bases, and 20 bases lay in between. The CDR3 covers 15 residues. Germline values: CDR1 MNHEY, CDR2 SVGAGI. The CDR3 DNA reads TGTGCCAGCAGCCCCCTCGCGGGGCCCCAGAATGGCTACACCTTC. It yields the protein CASSPLAGPQNGYTF.

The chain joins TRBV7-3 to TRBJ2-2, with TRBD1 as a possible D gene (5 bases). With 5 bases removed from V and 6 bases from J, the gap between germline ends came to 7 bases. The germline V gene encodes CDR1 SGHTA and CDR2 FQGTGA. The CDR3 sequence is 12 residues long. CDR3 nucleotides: TGTGCCAGCAGCCAGGGCGCCGGGGAGCTGTTTTTT. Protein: CASSQGAGELFF.

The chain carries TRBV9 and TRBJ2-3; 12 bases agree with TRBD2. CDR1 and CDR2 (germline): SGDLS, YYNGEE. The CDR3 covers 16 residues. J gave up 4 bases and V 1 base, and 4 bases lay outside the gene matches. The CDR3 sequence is CASSVKTSGGADTQYF. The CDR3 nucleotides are TGTGCCAGCAGCGTAAAGACTAGCGGGGGAGCAGATACGCAGTATTTT. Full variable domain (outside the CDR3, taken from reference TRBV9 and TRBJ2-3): DSGVTQTPKHLITATGQRVTLRCSPRSGDLSVYWYQQSLDQGLQFLIQYYNGEERAKGNILERFSAQQFPDLHSELNLSSLELGDSALYFCASSVKTSGGADTQYFGPGTRLTVL.

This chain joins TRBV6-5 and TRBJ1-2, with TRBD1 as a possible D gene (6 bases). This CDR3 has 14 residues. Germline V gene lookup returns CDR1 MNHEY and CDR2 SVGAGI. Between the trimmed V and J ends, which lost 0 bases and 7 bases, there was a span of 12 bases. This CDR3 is CASSYSTGAGGYTF. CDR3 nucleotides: TGTGCCAGCAGTTACTCGACAGGTGCTGGTGGCTACACCTTC.

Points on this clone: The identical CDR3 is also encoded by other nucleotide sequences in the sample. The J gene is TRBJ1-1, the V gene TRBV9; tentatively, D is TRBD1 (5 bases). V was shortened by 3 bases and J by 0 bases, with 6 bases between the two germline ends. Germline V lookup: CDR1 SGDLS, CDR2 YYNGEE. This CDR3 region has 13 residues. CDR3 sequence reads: CASSAGLNTEAFF. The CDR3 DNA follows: TGTGCCAGCAGCGCAGGGTTGAACACTGAAGCTTTCTTT.

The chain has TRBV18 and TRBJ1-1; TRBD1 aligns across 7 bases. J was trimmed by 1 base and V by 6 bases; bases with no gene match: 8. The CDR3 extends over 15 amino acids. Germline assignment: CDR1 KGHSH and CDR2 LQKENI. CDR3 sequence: CASSSTRTGNTEAFF. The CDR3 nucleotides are TGTGCCAGCTCGTCCACCAGGACAGGGAACACTGAAGCTTTCTTT.

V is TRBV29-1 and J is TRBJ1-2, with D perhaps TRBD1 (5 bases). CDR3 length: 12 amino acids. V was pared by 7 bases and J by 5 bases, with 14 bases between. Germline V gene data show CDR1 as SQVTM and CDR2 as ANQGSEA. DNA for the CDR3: TGCAGCGCCACTGACAGCACTTATGGCTACACCTTC. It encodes CSATDSTYGYTF.

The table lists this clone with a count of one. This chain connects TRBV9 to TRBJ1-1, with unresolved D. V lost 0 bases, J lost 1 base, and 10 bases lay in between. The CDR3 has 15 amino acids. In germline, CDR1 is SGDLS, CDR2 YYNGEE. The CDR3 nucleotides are TGTGCCAGCAGCGTAGATCCAGGAACGAACACTGAAGCTTTCTTT. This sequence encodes CASSVDPGTNTEAFF.

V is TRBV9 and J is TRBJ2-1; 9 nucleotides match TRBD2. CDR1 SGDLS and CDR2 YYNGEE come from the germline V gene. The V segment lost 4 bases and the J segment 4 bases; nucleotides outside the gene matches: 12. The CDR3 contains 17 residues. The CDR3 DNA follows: TGTGCCAGCAGCCTCGACTTGGAGCGGGGGGTTTACAATGAGCAGTTCTTC. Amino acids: CASSLDLERGVYNEQFF.

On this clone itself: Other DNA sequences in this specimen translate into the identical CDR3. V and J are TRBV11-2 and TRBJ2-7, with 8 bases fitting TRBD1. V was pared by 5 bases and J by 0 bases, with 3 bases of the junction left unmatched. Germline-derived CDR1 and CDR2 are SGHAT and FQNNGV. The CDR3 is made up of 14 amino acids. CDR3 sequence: CASSPGTGSYEQYF. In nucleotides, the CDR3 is TGTGCCAGCAGCCCCGGGACAGGCTCCTACGAGCAGTACTTC.

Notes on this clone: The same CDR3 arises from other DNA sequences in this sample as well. The CDR3 DNA reads TGCGCCAGCAGACGGGACAGTTATTTGAACACTGAAGCTTTCTTT. It codes for CASRRDSYLNTEAFF. The V call is TRBV5-1, the J call TRBJ1-1; 7 nucleotides line up with TRBD1. V dropped 5 bases and J dropped 0; count of bases not matched to a gene: 7. CDR1 and CDR2 from the germline V gene are SGHRS and YFSETQ. This CDR3 region has 15 residues.

CDR3 sequence reads: CASSWFWGGGEHEQFF. CDR3 nucleotide sequence: TGTGCCAGCAGTTGGTTTTGGGGCGGGGGGGAGCATGAGCAGTTCTTC. This sequence joins TRBV27 and TRBJ2-1; 9 positions agree with TRBD2. V was clipped by 4 bases and J by 8 bases; unmatched bases: 12. CDR1 is MNHEY, CDR2 SMNVEV, per germline (reference sequence). This CDR3 has 16 residues.

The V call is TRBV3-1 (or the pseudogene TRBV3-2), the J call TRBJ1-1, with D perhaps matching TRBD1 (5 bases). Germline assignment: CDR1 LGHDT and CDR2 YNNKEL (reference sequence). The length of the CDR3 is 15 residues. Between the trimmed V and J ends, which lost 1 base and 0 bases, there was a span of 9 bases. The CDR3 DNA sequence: TGTGCCAGCAGCCAAGGAAACAGGCTGAACACTGAAGCTTTCTTT. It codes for CASSQGNRLNTEAFF.

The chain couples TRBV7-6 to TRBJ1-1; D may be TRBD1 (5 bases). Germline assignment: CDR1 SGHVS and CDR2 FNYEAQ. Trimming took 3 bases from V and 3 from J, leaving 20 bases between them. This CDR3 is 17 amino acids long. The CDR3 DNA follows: TGTGCCAGCAGCTTGCCTAAGGGGCCCCCCTTTCACACTGAAGCTTTCTTT. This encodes CASSLPKGPPFHTEAFF.

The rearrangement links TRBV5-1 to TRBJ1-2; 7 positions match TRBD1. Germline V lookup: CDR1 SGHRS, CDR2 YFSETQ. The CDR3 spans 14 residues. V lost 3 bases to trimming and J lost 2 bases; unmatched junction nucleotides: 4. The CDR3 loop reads CASSWDSSNYGYTF. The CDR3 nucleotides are TGCGCCAGCAGCTGGGACAGTTCAAACTATGGCTACACCTTC. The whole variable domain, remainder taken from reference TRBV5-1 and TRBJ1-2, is KAGVTQTPRYLIKTRGQQVTLSCSPISGHRSVSWYQQTPGQGLQFLFEYFSETQRNKGNFPGRFSGRQFSNSRSEMNVSTLELGDSALYLCASSWDSSNYGYTFGSGTRLTVV.